One and the same sample provided the 2 T cell receptor beta chains below, sequenced in a study of blood T cell repertoires in COVID-19 (dated by TCRdb to the early 2020s). To prepare the library, the immunoSEQ multiplex PCR assay was applied. This immuneACCESS table, as held by TCRdb, lists in-frame sequences with V and J called but not all clones. Of the missing ones, under half trace to an unresolved V gene in checked studies; the others have no known cause. The sample has approximately 230,000 clones on record, 70% to 90% of them singletons. Over 1.1% of the sample belongs to the ten largest clones. The sample was peripheral blood. The receptors come from a man older than 75 with acute or convalescent COVID-19.

This chain links TRBV27 with TRBJ2-1; 10 nucleotides agree with TRBD2. With 4 bases clipped from V and 8 bases from J, the junction kept 8 bases outside the gene matches. The CDR3 totals 15 residues. The germline V gene encodes CDR1 MNHEY and CDR2 SMNVEV (reference sequence). The DNA for the CDR3 is TGTGCCAGCAGTTGGGAGCGGGAGGGTATGTATGAGCAGTTCTTC. Translation: CASSWEREGMYEQFF.

V and J are TRBV13 and TRBJ1-2; D not certain. This CDR3 contains 13 residues. The V and J ends lost 2 bases and 3 bases respectively, with 7 bases between them. CDR1 is PRHDT and CDR2 is FYEKMQ in the germline V gene (reference sequence). CDR3 amino acids: CASSLYSDYGYTF. The DNA of the CDR3 is TGTGCCAGCAGCTTATATTCCGACTATGGCTACACCTTC. Combining the CDR3 with reference TRBV13 and TRBJ1-2 gives the whole variable domain AAGVIQSPRHLIKEKRETATLKCYPIPRHDTVYWYQQGPGQDPQFLISFYEKMQSDKGSIPDRFSAQQFSDYHSELNMSSLELGDSALYFCASSLYSDYGYTFGSGTRLTVV.